This T cell receptor beta chain was profiled in a study of OX40 agonist ivuxolimab in advanced cancers. Study context: Patients receiving dose escalation had hepatocellular carcinoma, melanoma, renal cell or head and neck cancer.

Systemic immunosuppression or autoimmune disease history was grounds to exclude patients. The investigators sampled blood at baseline, at cycle 4 day 1, and at cycle 7 day 1. In its sample, this clone was seen a few times. As yet, its antigen is unknown. The data were produced by immunoSEQ multiplex PCR, yet TCRdb's version contains in-frame clones alone and is incomplete. The sample gives some 70,000 clones, roughly 87% of which show up once; 1% to 1.2% is in the top ten. J lost 5 bases, V lost 4 bases, and 5 bases had no gene match. The germline V gene encodes CDR1 LNHDA and CDR2 SQIVND (reference sequence). This CDR3 region has 14 residues. General observations from the study: Averaging showed that CD8+ T cells had more expanded clones than CD4+ did.

The sample was CD4+ or CD8+ T cells sorted from blood, taken in a trial of the OX40 agonist ivuxolimab. The TCR sequence derives from an adult with an advanced solid tumor such as melanoma, head and neck, liver or kidney cancer. J is TRBJ2-7 and V is TRBV19; 10 bases agree with TRBD2. The CDR3 region is CASSTTSGSNEQYF. CDR3 sequence (DNA): TGTGCCAGTAGTACGACTAGCGGGTCAAACGAGCAGTACTTC.